This T cell receptor beta chain was sequenced during a study of beta chain features in type 1 diabetes. TCRB transcripts that were expressed got sequenced, as all of the isolated RNA had been reverse transcribed. Sequenced by immunoSEQ multiplex PCR; TCRdb stores in-frame clones only, minus some. The data show some 240,000 clones, approximately 10% seen once. Sequencing was done on a sample of central memory CD4+ T cells from blood. The TCR sequence derives from a man aged 18 to 30 in good health.

As DNA, the CDR3 is TGTGCCAGCAGCATCACAGATCGCCTCCCTGAAGCTTTCTTT. As protein: CASSITDRLPEAFF. V gene TRBV7-2 combines with J gene TRBJ1-1, with D unclear. Germline V gene sequence: CDR1 SGHTA, CDR2 FQGNSA. The CDR3 extends over 14 amino acids. Trimming removed 5 bases from V and 6 bases from J, with 16 bases in between. Filled out from reference TRBV7-2 and TRBJ1-1, the complete variable domain reads GAGVSQSPSNKVTEKGKDVELRCDPISGHTALYWYRQSLGQGLEFLIYFQGNSAPDKSGLPSDRFSAERTGGSVSTLTIQRTQQEDSAVYLCASSITDRLPEAFFGQGTRLTVV.